The rows below give T cell receptor beta chains drawn from one sample of a study of CD8 T cells in Susac syndrome. TCRdb used MiXCR to reprocess the immunoSEQ multiplex PCR reads, holding one entry per CDR3 protein. The sample records around 190,000 distinct CDR3 sequences, roughly 94% being singletons. The material sequenced was CD4+ T cells from PBMCs. The source of these receptors is a human donor with Susac syndrome. Each CDR3 is given with its conserved first and last residue. Fields, in order: clone size, J gene, V gene, D gene, CDR3 length, CDR3 protein, CDR3 DNA. The D gene is left open where the match is weak. Expanded clones get a size class; other rows say once, few or many, or leave the size out.

>.|TRBJ1-1|TRBV6-1|.|12
CASSEYGAEAFF
TGTGCCAGCAGTGAATACGGTGCTGAAGCTTTCTTT
>.|TRBJ2-7|TRBV15|.|15
CATSRDSGPSYEQYF
TGTGCCACCAGCAGAGACTCGGGGCCTTCCTACGAGCAGTACTTC
>once|TRBJ1-6|TRBV11-2|TRBD1|15
CASRRKDRTNSPLHF
TGTGCCAGCAGAAGAAAGGACAGGACTAATTCACCCCTCCACTTT
>.|TRBJ1-1|TRBV20-1|.|12
CSARAGNTEAFF
TGCAGTGCTAGGGCAGGGAACACTGAAGCTTTCTTT
>.|TRBJ1-1|TRBV3-1|.|13
CASSQDGGGKAFF
TGTGCCAGCAGCCAAGACGGAGGAGGTAAGGCTTTCTTT
>once|TRBJ1-1|TRBV4-1|.|13
CASSQEGYTEAFF
TGCGCCAGCAGCCAAGAGGGGTACACTGAAGCTTTCTTT
>.|TRBJ2-1|TRBV14|TRBD1|13
CASSQYPGQGRFF
TGTGCCAGCAGCCAATACCCGGGACAGGGGCGGTTCTTC
>.|TRBJ1-1|TRBV5-1|.|15
CASSRTTGDEGGAFF
TGCGCCAGCAGCCGCACTACCGGGGACGAGGGGGGAGCTTTCTTT
>.|TRBJ1-6|TRBV12-3/TRBV12-4|.|12
CASSPINSPLHF
TGTGCCAGCAGCCCGATTAATTCACCCCTCCACTTT
>.|TRBJ2-7|TRBV7-9|.|12
CASSRWSYEQYF
TGTGCCAGCAGCCGTTGGTCCTACGAGCAGTACTTC
>once|TRBJ2-2|TRBV12-3/TRBV12-4|TRBD2|15
CASSLGLAATGELFF
TGTGCCAGCAGTTTAGGGCTAGCGGCTACCGGGGAGCTGTTTTTT
>.|TRBJ2-1|TRBV6-2/TRBV6-3|TRBD2|13
CAGAGGTGNEQFF
TGTGCGGGAGCGGGGGGCACGGGGAATGAGCAGTTCTTC
>.|TRBJ2-2|TRBV5-6|.|15
CASSFDQGYTGELFF
TGTGCCAGCAGCTTTGATCAGGGGTACACCGGGGAGCTGTTTTTT
>once|TRBJ2-5|TRBV5-1|.|15
CASSWTGTGEETQYF
TGCGCCAGCAGCTGGACAGGCACGGGGGAAGAGACCCAGTACTTC
>.|TRBJ2-7|TRBV7-2|.|12
CASSLSIYEQYF
TGTGCCAGCAGCCTTAGCATCTACGAGCAGTACTTC
>.|TRBJ2-2|TRBV5-4|.|13
CASSFAGSGELFF
TGTGCCAGCAGCTTCGCGGGGAGCGGGGAGCTGTTTTTT
>.|TRBJ2-5|TRBV6-5|.|15
CASSYGTSRQETQYF
TGTGCCAGCAGTTACGGCACTAGCAGGCAAGAGACCCAGTACTTC
>.|TRBJ1-4|TRBV19|TRBD1|13
CASGGGADEKLFF
TGTGCCAGCGGAGGGGGCGCAGATGAAAAACTGTTTTTT
>.|TRBJ1-2|TRBV5-1|.|14
CASRPQPGDNGYTF
TGCGCCAGCCGTCCACAGCCGGGGGATAATGGCTACACCTTC
>.|TRBJ2-5|TRBV7-3|.|15
CASSLMGRGQETQYF
TGTGCCAGCAGCTTAATGGGCAGGGGTCAAGAGACCCAGTACTTC
>once|TRBJ2-7|TRBV7-6|TRBD1|17
CASSLPPMGTGGYEQYF
TGTGCCAGCAGCCTCCCGCCGATGGGGACAGGCGGGTACGAGCAGTACTTC
>.|TRBJ2-5|TRBV20-1|TRBD2|15
CSAIGGRTSRETQYF
TGCAGTGCTATTGGGGGCAGGACTAGCAGAGAGACCCAGTACTTC
>.|TRBJ1-1|TRBV20-1|.|11
CSSQGYAEAFF
TGCAGCTCTCAGGGGTACGCTGAAGCTTTCTTT
>.|TRBJ2-7|TRBV19|TRBD1|14
CASRVAGGSGEQYF
TGTGCCAGTAGAGTGGCAGGGGGCTCTGGCGAGCAGTACTTC
>.|TRBJ1-1|TRBV6-1|.|16
CASSRWAEVMNTEAFF
TGTGCCAGCAGTCGATGGGCCGAAGTGATGAACACTGAAGCTTTCTTT
>.|TRBJ1-4|TRBV4-1|.|16
CASSQEWAAQRGKLFF
TGCGCCAGCAGCCAAGAGTGGGCAGCCCAGAGGGGAAAACTGTTTTTT
>.|TRBJ1-4|TRBV20-1|TRBD1|17
CSARGPGTGDNNEKLFF
TGCAGTGCTAGAGGTCCCGGGACAGGGGACAATAATGAAAAACTGTTTTTT
>.|TRBJ2-7|TRBV12-3/TRBV12-4|TRBD1|15
CASSLARGPGDEQYF
TGTGCCAGCAGTTTAGCTAGGGGGCCCGGGGACGAGCAGTACTTC
>.|TRBJ2-5|TRBV29-1|.|12
CSVRVRRETQYF
TGCAGCGTTCGCGTCCGGAGGGAGACCCAGTACTTC
>.|TRBJ1-2|TRBV14|.|14
CASSQVRSAYGYTF
TGTGCCAGCAGCCAAGTTCGGTCCGCCTATGGCTACACCTTC
>.|TRBJ2-1|TRBV10-3|TRBD1|15
CAISGTGGLYNEQFF
TGTGCCATCAGTGGGACAGGGGGCCTCTACAATGAGCAGTTCTTC
>.|TRBJ1-1|TRBV9|.|15
CASSALPSAARDAFF
TGTGCCAGCAGCGCTCTGCCCAGCGCCGCCAGGGATGCTTTCTTT
>.|TRBJ2-5|TRBV14|TRBD2|14
CASSHLGGSETQYF
TGTGCCAGCAGCCATTTGGGGGGGTCAGAGACCCAGTACTTC
>.|TRBJ2-1|TRBV29-1|.|14
CSGDYPFSYNEQFF
TGCAGCGGTGACTACCCCTTCTCCTACAATGAGCAGTTCTTC
>.|TRBJ2-5|TRBV12-5|.|13
CASGQGQVETQYF
TGTGCTAGTGGCCAGGGACAAGTGGAGACCCAGTACTTC
>.|TRBJ2-5|TRBV6-1|.|14
CASIWGQLRETQYF
TGTGCCAGCATCTGGGGCCAGTTGAGAGAGACCCAGTACTTC
>.|TRBJ1-1|TRBV1|.|13
CTSSRQGNTEAFF
TGCACCAGCAGCCGCCAGGGGAACACTGAAGCTTTCTTT